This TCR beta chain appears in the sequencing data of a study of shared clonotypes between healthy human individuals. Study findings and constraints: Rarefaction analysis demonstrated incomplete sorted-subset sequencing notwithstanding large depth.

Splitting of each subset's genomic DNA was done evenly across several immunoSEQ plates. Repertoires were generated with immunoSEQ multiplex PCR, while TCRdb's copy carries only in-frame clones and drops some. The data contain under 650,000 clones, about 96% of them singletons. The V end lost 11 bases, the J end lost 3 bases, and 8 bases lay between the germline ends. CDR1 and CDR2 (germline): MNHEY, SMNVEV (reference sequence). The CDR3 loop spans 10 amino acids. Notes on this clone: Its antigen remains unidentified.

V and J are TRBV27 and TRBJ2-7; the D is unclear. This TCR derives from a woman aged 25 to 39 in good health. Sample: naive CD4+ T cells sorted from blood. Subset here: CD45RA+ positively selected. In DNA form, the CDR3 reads TGTGCCCCCCCGGGCTACGAGCAGTACTTC. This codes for CAPPGYEQYF.